This T cell receptor beta chain was observed in a study of blood T cell repertoires in COVID-19. Study overall: Sources were T cells, B-cell-depleted T cells, or PBMCs; the material itself was cDNA or gDNA.

Source study methods: Reference gene primer amplification gave nucleated cell count estimates. Profiling relied on immunoSEQ multiplex PCR, and the TCRdb table lists in-frame clones only, not all of them. The V and J calls and clone size are taken from that table; D and trimming were inferred from the DNA. The sample comprises around 180,000 clones, 70% to 90% of which are singletons, and 6.9% rests with the top ten. CDR3 length: 16 amino acids. Germline loops: CDR1 LNHDA, CDR2 SQIVND (reference sequence). Germline trimming cut 7 bases from V and 2 bases from J; bases unmatched to any gene: 8. This chain uses TRBV19 with TRBJ1-2; 12 positions match TRBD1. Sequenced: peripheral blood. This clonotype was obtained from a man older than 75 with COVID-19, enrolled during active disease. CDR3 DNA sequence: TGTGCCAGTATGAGGGGACAGGGGGCGGAGAACTATGGCTACACCTTC. Translation: CASMRGQGAENYGYTF.